This TCR beta chain was observed in a study of blood T cell repertoires in COVID-19. As handled by the study authors: Nucleated cell counts were estimated from reference gene primer amplification. Some clones are missing from TCRdb's copy, which holds only in-frame ones; the method was immunoSEQ multiplex PCR. The V and J calls and clone size were taken over from that table, and D and trimming were inferred from the DNA. This table has over 150,000 clones, nearly 90% appearing once. V lost 3 bases to trimming and J lost 2 bases; unmatched junction nucleotides: 9. From germline, CDR1 is SGHNT and CDR2 YYREEE (reference sequence). The CDR3 is 18 residues long.

Sequencing input: peripheral blood. The rearrangement uses TRBV5-4 and TRBJ2-3, with 13 bases fitting TRBD2. This receptor was obtained from a man aged 50-60 years with COVID-19, enrolled during active disease. The CDR3 here is CASSSGLAGASNTDTQYF. CDR3 DNA: TGTGCCAGCAGCTCCGGACTAGCGGGGGCGTCCAACACAGATACGCAGTATTTT.